Sequencing of this TCR beta chain was carried out in a study of a mutant IDH1 vaccine in newly diagnosed glioma. The sample's time point: baseline, week 1 (first vaccination visit). Treatment specified: pre-vaccination baseline after standard-of-care therapy. The germline CDR1 and CDR2 sequences are SGHDT and YYEEEE. The CDR3 has 15 residues. V dropped 2 bases and J dropped 2 bases, with 12 bases sitting between them. TCRdb keeps only in-frame clones here, not all; method: immunoSEQ multiplex PCR. The sample carries 45,000 to 70,000 clones, 80% to 95% recorded once. The chain carries TRBV5-6 and TRBJ2-3; D gene unclear. The material was PBMCs, obtained from a glioma patient treated with radiotherapy, temozolomide or both. This TCR derives from a man aged 50-60 years with glioma. The CDR3 nucleotides read TGTGCCAGCAGCTTCGCCAGCGCAAACACAGATACGCAGTATTTT. As protein: CASSFASANTDTQYF. The complete variable domain, with remaining parts taken from reference TRBV5-6 and TRBJ2-3, reads DAGVTQSPTHLIKTRGQQVTLRCSPKSGHDTVSWYQQALGQGPQFIFQYYEEEERQRGNFPDRFSGHQFPNYSSELNVNALLLGDSALYLCASSFASANTDTQYFGPGTRLTVL.